This T cell receptor beta chain was identified during a study of blood T cells in healthy people across ages. A J-beta primer mix and a sample-barcoded 5' primer were used in a second PCR of about 6 to 12 cycles. Using its own MiXCR run on the 5' RACE reads, TCRdb lists one record per CDR3 protein. The sample lists 1.5 million to 2 million distinct CDR3 sequences; approximately 50% were seen once. Germline-derived CDR1 and CDR2 are LNHNV and YYDKDF (reference sequence). The ends were cut back, 2 bases at V and 6 bases at J, with 15 bases in the middle. CDR3 length: 15 residues. V gene TRBV15 combines with J gene TRBJ2-3, with D perhaps matching TRBD1 (7 bases). Specimen: blood. The receptor was derived from a woman aged 40 to 50 in good health. CDR3: CATSRPRGVEDTQYF. CDR3 DNA: TGTGCCACCAGCAGACCCAGGGGGGTTGAGGATACGCAGTATTTT. Full variable domain (remainder filled in from reference TRBV15 and TRBJ2-3): DAMVIQNPRYQVTQFGKPVTLSCSQTLNHNVMYWYQQKSSQAPKLLFHYYDKDFNNEADTPDNFQSRRPNTSFCFLDIRSPGLGDTAMYLCATSRPRGVEDTQYFGPGTRLTVL.